The T cell receptor (beta chain) described here comes from a study of long-term antiretroviral therapy in people with HIV (dated by TCRdb to between 2020 and 2023). Study-wide context: The earliest samples were collected roughly a decade before the 2015 WHO recommendation for immediate ART, at a time when ART was usually postponed until CD4 counts fell. A total of 192 cryopreserved PBMC samples were contributed to the cohort by 30 adults with confirmed HIV infection, with samples collected serially over a mean of around 6 years (range 1-12). No cross-contamination during QIAcube processing was seen in test extractions of a monoclonal T-cell line run alongside roughly 35 polyclonal samples. This retrospective serial study examined whether starting ART and sustained HIV suppression were associated with changes in the composition and diversity of the TRB repertoire in peripheral blood. Among the approximately 32 participants with HIV, eleven were female. What the research found in general, with its limitations: Starting ART was linked to a significant rise in TRB diversity, yet even after long-term ART the diversity remained significantly lower than in transplant donor controls. The samples were dated from about 2003 to 2018, and the ART regimens that were used may be less effective than current ART regimens. Because cell numbers in pre-ART samples were limited, unsorted PBMC were profiled instead of sorted CD4+ and CD8+ T cells. Owing to limited PBMC availability, only the TCR beta chain was sequenced, without alpha chain pairing. CDR3 length ranges in HIV repertoires were narrower than in controls, and network structure suggested an antigen-experienced repertoire with only a slight naive shift after ART. Expanded TRB clones identified before ART initiation dominated the repertoire across all time points, though the dominance fluctuated and decreased in many PLHIV after ART. Inferences about post-ART repertoire changes were limited because no data were available on ART adherence, viral resistance or therapy changes.

On this clone itself: Its cognate antigen has yet to be identified. Base qualities are missing; no much larger clone stands one base away.

Sequences MDHEN (CDR1) and SYDVKM (CDR2) are obtained from the germline V gene. The CDR3, cysteine through phenylalanine, is 16 amino acids long. The CDR3 DNA has 48 bases and is translated from base 1. V and J lose 1 base and 1 base, and a span of 8 bases separates them. The immunoSEQ hsTCRB v3.0 assay was used at survey level resolution for TRB variable region sequencing. The targeted TRB sequencing depth was 40,000-50,000 T-cell genomes per sample. An Illumina MiSeq with a v3 150-cycle kit was used to sequence the pooled TRB libraries. Regarding the original processing steps: Repertoire analysis was run in R within a reproducible Nextflow workflow that covered QC, data transformation and analysis. LymphoSeq2, an R package for exploring AIRR-Seq data, was used to implement custom analyses. A handful of samples yielding fewer than 5000 total TRB sequences were excluded, leaving more than 150 analyzed HIV repertoires. Among the 180 to 200 HIV repertoires that were kept, roughly 59 were collected before ART initiation and more than 120 were collected after ART initiation. Repertoires were downsampled to 5000 TRB nucleotide sequences, with summary statistics averaged over 100 downsampling iterations. The analysis kept only TRB sequences whose CDR3 regions were at least seven amino acids long. Diversity was assessed using a clonality score derived from Shannon entropy and using the Gini coefficient. In repertoire networks, the top 5000 CDR3 amino acid sequences were linked whenever an edit distance of one separated two sequences. GLIPH2 predicted antigen specificity groups and MHC restriction for TRB CDR3 amino acid sequences. To flag known CMV, EBV, HIV or tissue antigen associations, CDR3 amino acid sequences were matched against VDJdb and McPAS-TCR. Pre-ART, post-ART and control groups were compared with Wilcoxon signed-rank tests and Holm-Bonferroni correction. TCRdb mirrors the immuneACCESS table, restricted to in-frame sequences. Some clones are absent from its copies; in checked studies, under half trace to an unresolved V gene, and the reason for the others is unknown. V and J calls and clone size are those listed in that table; D and trimming were worked out from the DNA. The sample table holds 25,000 to 35,000 clones, of which 70% to 90% were seen once. The top ten clones comprise approximately 3.6% of the sample.

Participants were included only if at least one PBMC sample before ART initiation and at least two post-ART samples were available. Every participant with HIV received treatment in the United States of America. Before DNA extraction, cryopreserved samples of roughly 1-10 million PBMC were thawed and washed. At the time of the earliest PBMC sample, participants with HIV were aged between roughly 20 and 54 years. Each participant contributed PBMC samples from 1-4 timepoints before ART initiation and 2-8 timepoints after ART initiation, with a median of 7 samples. Serial HIV viral load, CD4+ T-cell count, ART history and demographic data were obtained for every participant. A Qiagen kit on a QIAcube was used to extract genomic DNA from unsorted PBMC, with samples processed in batches of 12.

The receptor's source is a man in his late teens or twenties with HIV. The sequence links TRBV28 to TRBJ2-6, and perhaps TRBD1 as D gene, on 6 matching bases. The sample here was unsorted PBMCs, taken 0.8 years before starting antiretroviral therapy. Here is the DNA: TGTGCCAGCAGTTTATCTACAGGGTCTGGGGCCAACGTCCTGACTTTC. Its amino acids are CASSLSTGSGANVLTF.